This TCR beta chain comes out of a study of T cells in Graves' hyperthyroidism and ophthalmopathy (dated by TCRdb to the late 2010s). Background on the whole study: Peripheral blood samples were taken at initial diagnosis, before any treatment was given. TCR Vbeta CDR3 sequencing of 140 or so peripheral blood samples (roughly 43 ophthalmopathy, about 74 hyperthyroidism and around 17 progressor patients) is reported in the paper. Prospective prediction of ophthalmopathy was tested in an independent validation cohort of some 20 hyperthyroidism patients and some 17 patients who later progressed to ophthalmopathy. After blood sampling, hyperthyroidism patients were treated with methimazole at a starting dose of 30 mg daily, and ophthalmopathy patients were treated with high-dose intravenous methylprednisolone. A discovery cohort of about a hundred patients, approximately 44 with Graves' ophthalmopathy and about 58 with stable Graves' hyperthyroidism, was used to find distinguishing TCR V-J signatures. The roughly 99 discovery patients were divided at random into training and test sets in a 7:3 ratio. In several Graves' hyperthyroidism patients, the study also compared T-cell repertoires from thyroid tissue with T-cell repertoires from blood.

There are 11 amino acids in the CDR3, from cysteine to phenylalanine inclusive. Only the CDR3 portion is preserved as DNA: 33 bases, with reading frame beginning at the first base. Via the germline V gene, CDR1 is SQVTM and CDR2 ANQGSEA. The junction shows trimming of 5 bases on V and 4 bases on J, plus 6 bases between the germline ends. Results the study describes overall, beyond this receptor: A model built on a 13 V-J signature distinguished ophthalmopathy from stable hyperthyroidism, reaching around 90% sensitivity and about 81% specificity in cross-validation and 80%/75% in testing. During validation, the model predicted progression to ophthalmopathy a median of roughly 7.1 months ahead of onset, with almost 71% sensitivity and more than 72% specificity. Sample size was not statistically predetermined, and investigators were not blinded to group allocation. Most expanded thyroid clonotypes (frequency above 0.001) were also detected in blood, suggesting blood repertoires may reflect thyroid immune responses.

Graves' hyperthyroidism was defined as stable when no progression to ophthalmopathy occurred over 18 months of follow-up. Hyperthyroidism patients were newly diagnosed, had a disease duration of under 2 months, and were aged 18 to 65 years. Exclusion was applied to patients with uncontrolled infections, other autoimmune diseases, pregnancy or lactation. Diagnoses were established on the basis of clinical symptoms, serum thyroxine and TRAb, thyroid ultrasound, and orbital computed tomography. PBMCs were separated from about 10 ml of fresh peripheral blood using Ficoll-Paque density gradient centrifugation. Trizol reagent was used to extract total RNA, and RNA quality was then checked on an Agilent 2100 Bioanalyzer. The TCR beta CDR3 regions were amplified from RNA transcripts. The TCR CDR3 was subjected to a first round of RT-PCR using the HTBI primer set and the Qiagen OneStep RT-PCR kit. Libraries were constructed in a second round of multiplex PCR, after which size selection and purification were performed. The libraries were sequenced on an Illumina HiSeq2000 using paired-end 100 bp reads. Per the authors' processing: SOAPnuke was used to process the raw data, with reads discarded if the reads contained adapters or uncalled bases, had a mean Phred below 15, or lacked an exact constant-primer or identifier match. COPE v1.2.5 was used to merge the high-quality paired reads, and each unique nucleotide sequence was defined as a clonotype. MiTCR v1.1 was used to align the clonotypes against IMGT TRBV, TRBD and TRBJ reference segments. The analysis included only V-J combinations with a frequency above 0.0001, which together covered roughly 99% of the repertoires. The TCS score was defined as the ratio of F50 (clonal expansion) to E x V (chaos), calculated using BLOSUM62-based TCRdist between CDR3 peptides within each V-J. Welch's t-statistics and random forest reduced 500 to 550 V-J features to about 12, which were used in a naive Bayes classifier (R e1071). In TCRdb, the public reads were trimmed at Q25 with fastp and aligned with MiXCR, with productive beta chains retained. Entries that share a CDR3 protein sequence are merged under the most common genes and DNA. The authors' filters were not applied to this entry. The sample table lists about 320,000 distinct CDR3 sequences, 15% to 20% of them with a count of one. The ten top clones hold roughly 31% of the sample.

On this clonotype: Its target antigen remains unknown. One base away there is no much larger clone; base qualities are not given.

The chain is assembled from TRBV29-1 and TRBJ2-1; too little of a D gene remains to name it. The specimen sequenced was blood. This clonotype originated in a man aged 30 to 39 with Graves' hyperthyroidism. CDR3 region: CSVIQYNEQFF. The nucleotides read TGCAGCGTTATTCAGTACAATGAGCAGTTCTTC.